This T cell receptor (beta chain) was identified in a study of shared clonotypes between healthy human individuals. General study results and limits: Naive subsets tended to show greater estimated richness than memory subsets. The study drew on few donors, limiting represented genetic and exposure-history diversity.

V was trimmed by 3 bases and J by 4 bases, leaving 4 bases between them. The CDR3 totals 11 residues. Looked up from germline, CDR1 is LGHNA and CDR2 is YSLEER. Concerning this clone: Its specificity is not known.

In the study's own analysis: Filtering differed because ImmunoSEQ produced junction-only sequences that carried no quality scores. TCRdb's copy holds only in-frame clones and misses some; the assay was immunoSEQ multiplex PCR. The V and J calls and clone size were taken over from that table, and D and trimming were inferred from the DNA. This sample has around 510,000 clones, with about 96% found just once. This TCR was sampled from a woman in her twenties or thirties in good health. The rearrangement uses TRBV4-3 and TRBJ2-7; D is unresolved. The sample consisted of naive CD4+ T cells sorted from blood. The subset denotes: CD45RA+ positively selected. CDR3 coding DNA: TGCGCCAGCAGCCAGGAATACGAGCAGTACTTC. As protein: CASSQEYEQYF.